Presented here are 9 T cell receptor beta chains from one specimen sequenced in a study of identical twins. MiXCR, run by TCRdb on the 5' RACE reads, gives a single entry per CDR3 protein. The sample has roughly 630,000 distinct CDR3 sequences, roughly 7.2% seen once. These same records also appear under a second study, on yellow fever vaccine responses in identical twins.

The sample comprised PBMCs. These receptors were obtained from a woman younger than 30 in good health.

This chain links TRBV20-1 with TRBJ2-7; D remains ambiguous. Germline V gives CDR1 DFQATT, CDR2 SNEGSKA (reference sequence). Trimming cost V 4 bases and J 3 bases, with 13 bases left between them. The CDR3 runs to 13 residues. CDR3 sequence reads: CSATARFSYEQYF. The DNA for the CDR3 is TGCAGTGCTACAGCCAGGTTCAGCTACGAGCAGTACTTC.

V usage is TRBV5-1 and J usage is TRBJ2-1; TRBD2 matches 7 bases. CDR1 SGHRS and CDR2 YFSETQ come from the germline V gene. This CDR3 comprises 14 residues. J gave up 8 bases and V 1 base, and 6 bases lay outside the gene matches. CDR3 DNA: TGCGCCAGCAGCTTGCCGGGAGGATTCGATGAGCAGTTCTTC. Translated, it gives CASSLPGGFDEQFF.

This clonotype was seen at least ten times. The chain recombines TRBV20-1 with TRBJ1-2; D unresolved. This CDR3 has 11 residues. Germline-derived CDR1 and CDR2 are DFQATT and SNEGSKA (reference sequence). V shed 6 bases and J shed 7 bases, with 12 bases lying between them. Here the CDR3 DNA reads TGCAGTGCAGAACCTCGGGGTGGCTACACCTTC. Residues: CSAEPRGGYTF.

This clonotype came up a few times. The chain combines TRBV29-1 with TRBJ2-1, with TRBD2 identical over 9 bases. V lost 7 bases and J lost 7; bases outside the gene matches: 8. From germline, CDR1 is SQVTM and CDR2 ANQGSEA. CDR3 length equals 13 residues. CDR3 nucleotide sequence: TGCAGCGGTAGCGGGAGACTTGCAAATGAGCAGTTCTTC. Its translation: CSGSGRLANEQFF.

V is TRBV20-1 and J is TRBJ2-2, with a possible D match to TRBD2 (5 bases). The ends were cut back, 4 bases at V and 5 bases at J, with 14 bases in the middle. The CDR3 runs to 14 residues. Looked up from germline, CDR1 is DFQATT and CDR2 is SNEGSKA (reference sequence). CDR3: CSAIVGETTGELFF. CDR3 sequence (DNA): TGCAGTGCTATTGTCGGGGAAACTACCGGGGAGCTGTTTTTT.

Comments on this clonotype: It may be a read error: a sequence one base away is much more abundant. This sequence joins TRBV6-1 and TRBJ1-5; TRBD1 agrees at 7 bases. Germline V gene data show CDR1 as MNHNS and CDR2 as SASEGT. V lost 6 bases, J lost 3 bases, and 5 bases stayed unmatched. This CDR3 spans 14 amino acids. In nucleotides, the CDR3 is TGTGCCAGCAGACCGACAGGGAACAATCAGCCCCAGCATTTT. Protein sequence: CASRPTGNNQPQHF.

This sequence joins TRBV28 and TRBJ2-7, with TRBD2 identical over 11 bases. V lost 4 bases and J lost 1; bases outside the gene matches: 6. Germline V gene sequence: CDR1 MDHEN, CDR2 SYDVKM. The CDR3 totals 16 residues. CDR3 in DNA: TGTGCCAGCAGTTCCGACACTAGCGGGAGATCCTACGAGCAGTACTTC. This codes for CASSSDTSGRSYEQYF.

This clonotype turned up a few times. The chain recombines TRBV20-1 with TRBJ2-5, with 12 bases aligning to TRBD2. Looked up from germline, CDR1 is DFQATT and CDR2 is SNEGSKA (reference sequence). This CDR3 has 14 amino acids. The V gene end was trimmed by 5 bases and the J gene end by 4 bases; junction bases not matched to a gene: 5. CDR3 DNA: TGCAGTGCTCCCCTAGCGGGAGGGAGAGAGACCCAGTACTTC. Translation gives CSAPLAGGRETQYF.

This clonotype was observed many times. The V call is TRBV6-1, the J call TRBJ2-3; maybe TRBD2 (5 bases). CDR1 and CDR2 from the germline V gene are MNHNS and SASEGT. This CDR3 contains 15 residues. Trimming pared 5 bases from V and 4 bases from J, leaving 16 bases between. This CDR3 is CASSLHSDGADTQYF. Written as DNA, the CDR3 is TGTGCCAGCAGTCTTCATAGCGACGGTGCAGATACGCAGTATTTT.